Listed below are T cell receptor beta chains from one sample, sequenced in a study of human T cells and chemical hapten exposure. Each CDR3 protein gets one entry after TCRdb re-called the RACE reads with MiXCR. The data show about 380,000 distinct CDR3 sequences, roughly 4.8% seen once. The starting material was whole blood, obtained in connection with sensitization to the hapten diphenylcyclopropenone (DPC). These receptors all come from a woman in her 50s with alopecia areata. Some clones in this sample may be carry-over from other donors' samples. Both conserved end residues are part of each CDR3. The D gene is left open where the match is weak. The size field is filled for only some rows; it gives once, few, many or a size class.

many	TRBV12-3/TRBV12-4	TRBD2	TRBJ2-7	CASSPREGPTYEQYF	TGTGCCAGCAGTCCCCGGGAGGGGCCTACCTACGAGCAGTACTTC
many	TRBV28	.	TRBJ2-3	CASSSFTGANTDTQYF	TGTGCCAGCAGTTCTTTTACAGGAGCTAACACAGATACGCAGTATTTT
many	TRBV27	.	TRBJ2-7	CASSLNPEPYEQYF	TGTGCCAGCAGTTTAAATCCAGAGCCCTACGAGCAGTACTTC
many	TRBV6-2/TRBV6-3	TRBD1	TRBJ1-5	CASSWPGQGANQPQHF	TGTGCCAGCAGTTGGCCGGGACAGGGGGCAAACCAGCCCCAGCATTTT
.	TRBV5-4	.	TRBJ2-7	CASSSGASYEQYF	TGTGCCAGCAGCTCCGGGGCCTCCTACGAGCAGTACTTC
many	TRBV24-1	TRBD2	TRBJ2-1	CATIPGLAGPCSYNEQFF	TGTGCCACCATCCCGGGACTAGCGGGGCCCTGCTCCTACAATGAGCAGTTCTTC
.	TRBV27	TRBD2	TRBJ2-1	CASSLLAGANNEQFF	TGTGCCAGCAGTTTATTAGCGGGGGCTAACAATGAGCAGTTCTTC
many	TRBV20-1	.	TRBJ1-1	CSARDQRGTEAFF	TGCAGTGCTAGAGATCAGAGAGGCACTGAAGCTTTCTTT
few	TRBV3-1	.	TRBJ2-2	CASSQGGHTGELFF	TGTGCCAGCAGCCAAGGGGGGCACACCGGGGAGCTGTTTTTT
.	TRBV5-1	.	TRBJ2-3	CASSRDIGGTDTQYF	TGCGCCAGCAGTCGGGACATAGGGGGCACAGATACGCAGTATTTT
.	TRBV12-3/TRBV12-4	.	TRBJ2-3	CASSFPGVAETDTQYF	TGTGCCAGCAGTTTTCCCGGGGTGGCTGAAACAGATACGCAGTATTTT
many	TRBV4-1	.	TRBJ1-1	CASSQREGYEAFF	TGCGCCAGCAGCCAAAGAGAGGGTTATGAAGCTTTCTTT
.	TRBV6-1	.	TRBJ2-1	CASSEASEQFF	TGTGCCAGCAGTGAAGCAAGTGAGCAGTTCTTC
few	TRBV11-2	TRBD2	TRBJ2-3	CASSFSWTSGSTDTQYF	TGTGCCAGCAGCTTCTCATGGACTAGCGGGAGCACAGATACGCAGTATTTT
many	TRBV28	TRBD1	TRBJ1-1	CASTPGGSVNTEAFF	TGTGCCAGCACCCCAGGGGGCTCGGTGAACACTGAAGCTTTCTTT
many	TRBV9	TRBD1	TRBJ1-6	CASSVAGGNSPLHF	TGTGCCAGCAGCGTAGCAGGGGGTAATTCACCCCTCCACTTT
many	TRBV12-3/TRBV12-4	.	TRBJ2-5	CASSLSEGVETQYF	TGTGCCAGCAGCCTCAGCGAGGGGGTGGAGACCCAGTACTTC
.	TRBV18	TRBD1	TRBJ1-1	CASSPPGQGPTEAFF	TGTGCCAGCTCACCCCCGGGACAGGGGCCCACTGAAGCTTTCTTT
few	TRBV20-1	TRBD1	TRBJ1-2	CSAQTGDKNYGYTF	TGCAGTGCCCAGACAGGGGATAAAAACTATGGCTACACCTTC
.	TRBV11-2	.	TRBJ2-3	CASSPPARGGRTDTQYF	TGTGCCAGCAGCCCCCCGGCGCGTGGGGGGAGGACAGATACGCAGTATTTT
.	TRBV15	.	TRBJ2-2	CATSRVTGELFF	TGTGCCACCAGCAGAGTAACCGGGGAGCTGTTTTTT
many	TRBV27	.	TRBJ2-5	CASSLMWGETQYF	TGTGCCAGCAGCTTAATGTGGGGCGAGACCCAGTACTTC
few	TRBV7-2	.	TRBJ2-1	CASSPSGSGRYNEQFF	TGTGCCAGCAGCCCATCCGGTAGCGGCCGTTACAATGAGCAGTTCTTC
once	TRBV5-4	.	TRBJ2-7	CASSLAGDDQYF	TGTGCCAGCAGCTTGGCCGGCGACGATCAGTACTTC
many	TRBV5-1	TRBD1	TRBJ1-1	CASSSNYRGNTEAFF	TGCGCCAGCAGCTCAAATTACAGGGGGAACACTGAAGCTTTCTTT
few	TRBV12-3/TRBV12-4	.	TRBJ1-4	CASSFWGAGEKLFF	TGTGCCAGCAGTTTTTGGGGGGCTGGAGAAAAACTGTTTTTT
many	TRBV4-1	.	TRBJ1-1	CASSQRRGDLNTEAFF	TGCGCCAGCAGCCAACGAAGGGGGGACTTGAACACTGAAGCTTTCTTT
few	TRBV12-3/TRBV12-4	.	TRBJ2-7	CASSLSALGEQYF	TGTGCCAGCAGTTTGTCCGCCCTCGGCGAGCAGTACTTC
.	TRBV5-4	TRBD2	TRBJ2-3	CASSPPPGTSGSGDTQYF	TGTGCCAGCTCCCCGCCCCCCGGGACTAGCGGGAGTGGAGATACGCAGTATTTT
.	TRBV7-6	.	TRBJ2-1	CASSLDTREQFF	TGTGCCAGCAGCTTAGACACGAGGGAGCAGTTCTTC
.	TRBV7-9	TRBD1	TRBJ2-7	CASSSLARGPFEQYF	TGTGCCAGCAGCTCCCTAGCCAGGGGGCCCTTCGAGCAGTACTTC
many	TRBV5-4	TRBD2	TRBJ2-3	CASRDARGSTDTQYF	TGTGCCAGCAGGGATGCGCGGGGGAGCACAGATACGCAGTATTTT
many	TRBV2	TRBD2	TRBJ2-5	CASSEGVAGSQVETQYF	TGTGCCAGCAGTGAGGGCGTAGCGGGGAGTCAGGTAGAGACCCAGTACTTC
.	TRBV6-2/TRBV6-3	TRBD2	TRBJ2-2	CASSYPREGGRAGELFF	TGTGCCAGCAGTTACCCCCGGGAGGGGGGTCGCGCCGGGGAGCTGTTTTTT
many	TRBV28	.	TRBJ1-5	CASSPGGVNQPQHF	TGTGCCAGCAGCCCTGGTGGGGTCAATCAGCCCCAGCATTTT
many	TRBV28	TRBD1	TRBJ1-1	CASTADRTNTEAFF	TGTGCCAGCACTGCGGACAGGACCAACACTGAAGCTTTCTTT
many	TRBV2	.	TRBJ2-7	CASMGGPYEQYF	TGTGCCAGCATGGGTGGTCCCTACGAGCAGTACTTC
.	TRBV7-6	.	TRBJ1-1	CASKIPGGKLTEAFF	TGTGCCAGCAAGATCCCTGGAGGGAAGCTCACTGAAGCTTTCTTT
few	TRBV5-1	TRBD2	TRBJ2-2	CASSFRGLAGHANTGELFF	TGCGCCAGCAGCTTCCGGGGACTAGCGGGGCACGCGAACACCGGGGAGCTGTTTTTT
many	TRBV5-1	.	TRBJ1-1	CASSPAGVEGTEAFF	TGCGCCAGCAGCCCGGCCGGGGTCGAGGGGACTGAAGCTTTCTTT
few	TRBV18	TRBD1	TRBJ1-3	CASSKRDSVSGNTIYF	TGTGCCAGCTCAAAACGGGACAGTGTCTCTGGAAACACCATATATTTT
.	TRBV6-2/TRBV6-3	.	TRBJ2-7	CASITGPGEQYF	TGTGCCAGCATAACAGGGCCAGGGGAGCAGTACTTC
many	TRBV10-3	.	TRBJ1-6	CAISESPPGPFTSPLHF	TGTGCCATCAGTGAGTCGCCCCCCGGGCCTTTTACTTCACCCCTCCACTTT